The 11 T cell receptor beta chains listed next were all sequenced from one sample in a study of vaccination effects on CD4 cells after COVID-19. These receptors lack a known antigen. Within the ViraFEST assay, antigen-specific CD4+ T cells underwent expansion with viral peptide pools prior to sequencing. Following culture for more than 9 days, CD4+ T cells were isolated. It was two doses of either the BNT162b2 or mRNA-1273 vaccine that participants received. Only in-frame clones appear in the TCRdb table, and some are missing; sequencing was by immunoSEQ multiplex PCR. The sample lists around 16,000 clones, approximately 70% seen once, with 8% to 9.5% in the top ten. This material consisted of CD4+ T cells from PBMCs cultured with SARS-CoV-2 spike peptides, taken after COVID-19 vaccination. The receptors shown here come from a human donor who received a COVID-19 vaccine.

In nucleotides, the CDR3 is TGTGCCAGCAGCTTACTTACGGAAGGGGTGGGAGCTTTCTTT. Translated: CASSLLTEGVGAFF. This rearrangement joins TRBV11-2 to TRBJ1-1; tentatively, D is TRBD1 (5 bases). The CDR3 sequence is 14 residues long. Between the trimmed V and J ends, which lost 2 bases and 10 bases, there was a span of 17 bases. From germline, CDR1 is SGHAT and CDR2 FQNNGV.

In its sample, this clone was seen a few times. This rearrangement joins TRBV4-2 to TRBJ2-2; unclear D gene. V lost 1 base and J 4 bases, leaving 4 bases between the germline ends. Germline loops: CDR1 LGHNA, CDR2 YNFKEQ. The CDR3 sequence is 13 residues long. The CDR3 DNA is TGTGCCAGCAGCCAAGGCCCCACCGGGGAGCTGTTTTTT. Protein sequence: CASSQGPTGELFF.

The J gene is TRBJ2-7, the V gene TRBV7-9, with D unclear. The germline V gene has CDR1 SEHNR and CDR2 FQNEAQ (reference sequence). Trimming pared 3 bases from V and 4 bases from J, leaving 10 bases between. The CDR3 is 13 residues long. CDR3: CASSLNHGYEQYF. In DNA, the CDR3 is TGTGCCAGCAGCTTGAACCACGGGTACGAGCAGTACTTC.

The chain carries TRBV19 and TRBJ2-1; D ambiguous. CDR1 is LNHDA, CDR2 SQIVND, per germline (reference sequence). Trimming cost V 3 bases and J 4 bases, with 10 bases left between them. This CDR3 spans 14 amino acids. This CDR3 reads CASSIGQTYNEQFF. The DNA of the CDR3 is TGTGCCAGTAGTATTGGGCAGACATACAATGAGCAGTTCTTC.

CDR3 bases: TGTGCCAGCCGTCCCGGGACACGAAACACTGAAGCTTTCTTT. This codes for CASRPGTRNTEAFF. The J gene is TRBJ1-1, the V gene TRBV2, with D perhaps matching TRBD1 (6 bases). The V end was cut by 8 bases, the J end by 2 bases, with 15 bases between. Germline V CDR1 and CDR2: SNHLY, FYNNEI. CDR3 length equals 14 residues.

This clone showed up just once. The V and J genes are TRBV29-1 and TRBJ2-1; maybe TRBD1 (5 bases). Trimming left V 1 base short and J 4 bases short, with 14 bases between. CDR1 is SQVTM, CDR2 ANQGSEA, per germline. The CDR3 runs 15 residues. This CDR3 is CSVEGTGRVYNEQFF. CDR3 nucleotide sequence: TGCAGCGTTGAAGGGACGGGCAGGGTATACAATGAGCAGTTCTTC.

The CDR3 loop reads CASSLEGASGNEQFF. CDR3 bases: TGTGCCAGCAGCTTGGAAGGGGCGTCTGGCAATGAGCAGTTCTTC. V is TRBV5-5 and J is TRBJ2-1; D possibly corresponds to TRBD1 (5 bases). This CDR3 has 15 residues. CDR1 and CDR2 (germline): SGHKS, YYEKEE (reference sequence). Trimming removed 0 bases from V and 6 bases from J, with 13 bases in between.

The V gene is TRBV6-5, the J gene TRBJ2-7; a weak D match, TRBD2 (5 bases). V gave up 0 bases and J gave up 1 base, with 10 bases separating them. The CDR3 has 15 residues. From germline, CDR1 is MNHEY and CDR2 SVGAGI. The CDR3 region is CASSYSLGVSYEQYF. As DNA, the CDR3 is TGTGCCAGCAGTTACTCGCTCGGGGTGTCCTACGAGCAGTACTTC.

The rearrangement uses TRBV18 and TRBJ2-7; 12 nucleotides match TRBD2. There are 16 residues in the CDR3. The germline CDR1 and CDR2 sequences are KGHSH and LQKENI. The V segment lost 4 bases and the J segment 6 bases; nucleotides outside the gene matches: 10. The CDR3 here is CASSLRLAGARGEQYF. The CDR3 nucleotides read TGTGCCAGCTCACTACGACTAGCGGGGGCCCGGGGCGAGCAGTACTTC.

V gene TRBV10-3 combines with J gene TRBJ2-2; perhaps TRBD1 as D (6 bases). The CDR3 loop spans 16 amino acids. The V gene's germline CDR1 is ENHRY and CDR2 SYGVKD. Trimming took 3 bases from V and 4 from J, leaving 15 bases between them. The CDR3 sequence: CAISEGNRVGTGELFF. The CDR3 DNA follows: TGTGCCATCAGTGAAGGGAACAGGGTCGGCACCGGGGAGCTGTTTTTT.

The rearrangement links TRBV6-2 or TRBV6-3 to TRBJ2-3, with TRBD2 as a possible D gene (6 bases). Trimming left V 2 bases short and J 4 bases short, with 10 bases between. Germline loops: CDR1 MNHEY, CDR2 SVGEGT. CDR3 length equals 14 residues. CDR3 residues: CASSYTSNPDTQYF. CDR3 DNA sequence: TGTGCCAGCAGTTACACTAGCAATCCAGATACGCAGTATTTT.